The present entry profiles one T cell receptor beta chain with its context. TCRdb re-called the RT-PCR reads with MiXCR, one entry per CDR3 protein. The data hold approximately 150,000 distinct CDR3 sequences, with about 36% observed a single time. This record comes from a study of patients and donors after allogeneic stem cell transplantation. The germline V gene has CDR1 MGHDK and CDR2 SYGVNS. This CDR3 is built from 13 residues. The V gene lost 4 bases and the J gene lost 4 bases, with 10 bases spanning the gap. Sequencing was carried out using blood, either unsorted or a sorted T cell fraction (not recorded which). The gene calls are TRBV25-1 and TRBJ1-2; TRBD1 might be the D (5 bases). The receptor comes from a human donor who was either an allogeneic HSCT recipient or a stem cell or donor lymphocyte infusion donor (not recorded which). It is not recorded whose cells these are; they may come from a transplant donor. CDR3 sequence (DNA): TGTGCCAGCAGTGGGGACCTGGGCTATGGCTACACCTTC. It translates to CASSGDLGYGYTF.